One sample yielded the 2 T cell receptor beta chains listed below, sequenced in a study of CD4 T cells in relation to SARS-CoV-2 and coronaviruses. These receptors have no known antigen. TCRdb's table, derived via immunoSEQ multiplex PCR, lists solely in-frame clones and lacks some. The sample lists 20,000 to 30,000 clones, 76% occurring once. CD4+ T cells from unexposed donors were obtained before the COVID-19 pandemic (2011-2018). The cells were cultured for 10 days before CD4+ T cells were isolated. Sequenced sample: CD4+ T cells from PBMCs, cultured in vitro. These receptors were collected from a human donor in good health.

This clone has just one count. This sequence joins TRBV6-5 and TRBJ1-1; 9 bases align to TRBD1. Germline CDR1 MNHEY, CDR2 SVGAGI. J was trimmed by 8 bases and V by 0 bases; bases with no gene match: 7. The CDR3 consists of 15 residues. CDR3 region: CASSYSPGTGTEAFF. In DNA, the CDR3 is TGTGCCAGCAGTTACTCCCCCGGGACAGGGACCGAAGCTTTCTTT.

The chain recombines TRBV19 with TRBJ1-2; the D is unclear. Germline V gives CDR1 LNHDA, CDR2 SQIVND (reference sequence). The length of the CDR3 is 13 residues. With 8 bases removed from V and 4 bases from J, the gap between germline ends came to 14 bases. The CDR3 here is CASGGDRPYGYTF. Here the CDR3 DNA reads TGTGCCAGTGGTGGGGATCGTCCCTATGGCTACACCTTC. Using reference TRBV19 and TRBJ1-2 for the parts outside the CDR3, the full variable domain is DGGITQSPKYLFRKEGQNVTLSCEQNLNHDAMYWYRQDPGQGLRLIYYSQIVNDFQKGDIAEGYSVSREKKESFPLTVTSAQKNPTAFYLCASGGDRPYGYTFGSGTRLTVV.